The entry that follows covers one T cell receptor beta chain sequence. Its cognate antigen is unknown. The sample belongs to a study of graft-versus-host responses after intestinal transplantation. Overall study: Following induction with anti-thymocyte globulin, all recipients were given tacrolimus and steroids for three to four years. Study outcomes and limitations: GvH clones turned up in recipient marrow; some had shown up first in ileum or blood. Elevated graft-versus-host to host-versus-graft clonal ratios in allografts were recorded for patients with graft-donor T cell macrochimerism.

Germline CDR1 and CDR2: SGHDN and FVKESK. Trimming cost V 4 bases and J 6 bases, with 10 bases left between them. This CDR3 is 13 amino acids long. The repertoire was sequenced with immunoSEQ multiplex PCR; TCRdb's copy has only in-frame clones and lacks some. The sample shows about 88,000 clones, about 95% of them seen only once. The chain couples TRBV14 to TRBJ2-1; D not certain. The source was unstimulated CD4+ T cells sorted from spleen or lymph node cells, collected before transplant. The sequence was collected from a human donor who was the organ donor for an intestinal transplant. CDR3 region: CASSRLGLNEQFF. The DNA of the CDR3 is TGTGCCAGCAGCCGACTGGGTCTCAATGAGCAGTTCTTC.